The following is a T cell receptor (beta chain) sequence with its context. Its antigen is undetermined. Each TCR library consumed about 3,800 ng of total RNA. Template switching appended UMIs that held a 6-nucleotide sample barcode. TCRdb reprocessed the 5' RACE reads; each CDR3 protein has one entry and no DNA is given. The listing contains nearly 450,000 distinct CDR3 sequences. This sample is drawn from a study of monozygotic twins with inflammatory bowel disease. Study results and limitations: Different T cell subtypes could not be distinguished. Some repertoire variability may stem from patients' differing immunosuppressive treatments.

This CDR3 comprises 15 residues. Germline values: CDR1 MNHNS, CDR2 SASEGT. The sample consisted of blood. The gene calls are TRBV6-1 and TRBJ2-3; TCRdb indicates TRBD2, and absent DNA this call remains unverified. The clonotype was recovered from a human donor with ulcerative colitis or Crohn's disease, or a healthy co-twin of an affected twin (not recorded which). CDR3 loop: CASGTEETSADTQYF.